What follows are 27 T cell receptor beta chains derived from one specimen sequenced in a study of cytomegalovirus exposure and HLA in healthy donors. The PCR employed 60 Vbeta primers together with 13 Jbeta primers. Measured with immunoSEQ multiplex PCR; TCRdb has only the in-frame clones, and not every one. The sample lists about 190,000 clones, just under 75% seen once, with approximately 2.8% in the top ten. The material sequenced was PBMCs. These receptors were obtained from a woman in her 30s in good health and CMV-seropositive.

The chain carries TRBV2 and TRBJ1-5; 7 positions agree with TRBD1. CDR3 length: 14 amino acids. The V gene's germline CDR1 is SNHLY and CDR2 FYNNEI. V trimming: 6 bases; J trimming: 5 bases; junction bases outside the gene matches: 7. The chain's CDR3 is CASSVGTDYQPQHF. CDR3 DNA sequence: TGTGCCAGCAGCGTAGGGACAGATTATCAGCCCCAGCATTTT. Drawing the rest from reference TRBV2 and TRBJ1-5, the complete variable domain is EPEVTQTPSHQVTQMGQEVILRCVPISNHLYFYWYRQILGQKVEFLVSFYNNEISEKSEIFDDQFSVERPDGSNFTLKIRSTKLEDSAMYFCASSVGTDYQPQHFGDGTRLSIL.

The chain carries TRBV28 and TRBJ2-1; D is undetermined. The V end was cut by 2 bases, the J end by 0 bases, with 8 bases between. Germline V gives CDR1 MDHEN, CDR2 SYDVKM. The CDR3 runs 15 residues. This CDR3 is CASSLAYPSYNEQFF. Here the CDR3 DNA reads TGTGCCAGCAGTTTAGCGTACCCCTCCTACAATGAGCAGTTCTTC.

The chain uses TRBV6-1 and TRBJ2-7; D call uncertain. The length of the CDR3 is 14 residues. CDR1 is MNHNS, CDR2 SASEGT, per germline. V was shortened by 4 bases and J by 2 bases, with 12 bases between the two germline ends. The CDR3 DNA follows: TGTGCCAGCAGTGCCAAGACAAACGCCTACGAGCAGTACTTC. Residues: CASSAKTNAYEQYF.

This chain uses TRBV7-2 with TRBJ2-7; weak D call: TRBD1 (5 bases). V was clipped by 1 base and J by 2 bases, with 15 bases between them. Germline V gene sequence: CDR1 SGHTA, CDR2 FQGNSA. There are 16 residues in the CDR3. In nucleotides, the CDR3 is TGTGCCAGCAGCTTAGTTAAGGGGTGGGGAACCTACGAGCAGTACTTC. It translates to CASSLVKGWGTYEQYF. Looking up the rest from reference TRBV7-2 and TRBJ2-7 gives the full variable domain: GAGVSQSPSNKVTEKGKDVELRCDPISGHTALYWYRQSLGQGLEFLIYFQGNSAPDKSGLPSDRFSAERTGGSVSTLTIQRTQQEDSAVYLCASSLVKGWGTYEQYFGPGTRLTVT.

The chain links TRBV2 to TRBJ2-3, with 10 bases lining up with TRBD2. Germline values: CDR1 SNHLY, CDR2 FYNNEI. Losses at the gene ends were 5 bases for V and 3 bases for J; bases not matched to a gene: 11. The CDR3 consists of 17 residues. The CDR3 loop is CASSLPSSGSSTDTQYF. CDR3 sequence (DNA): TGTGCCAGCAGTTTACCGTCTAGCGGGAGTTCGACAGATACGCAGTATTTT.

In its sample, this clone was seen a few times. The CDR3 sequence is CASSLRLGGHQPQHF. CDR3 coding DNA: TGTGCCAGCAGTTTACGTCTTGGCGGCCATCAGCCCCAGCATTTT. V and J are TRBV27 and TRBJ1-5; D is unresolved. This CDR3 has 15 amino acids. Germline-derived CDR1 and CDR2 are MNHEY and SMNVEV (reference sequence). Trimming left V 2 bases short and J 5 bases short, with 13 bases between.

This chain connects TRBV18 to TRBJ2-1, with 8 bases matching TRBD2. V shed 3 bases, J shed 8 bases, and the junction held 15 bases outside the gene matches. The CDR3 spans 17 residues. CDR1 is KGHSH and CDR2 is LQKENI in the germline V gene. CDR3 sequence (DNA): TGTGCCAGCTCACCCCCCGTATGGGAGCGGGAGAGGGATGAGCAGTTCTTC. It encodes CASSPPVWERERDEQFF.

The V and J genes are TRBV2 and TRBJ2-1; 8 nucleotides line up with TRBD2. Germline assignment: CDR1 SNHLY and CDR2 FYNNEI. V trimming: 1 base; J trimming: 4 bases; junction bases outside the gene matches: 6. The CDR3 has 16 amino acids. The CDR3 reads CASSEGGLAGYNEQFF. CDR3 sequence (DNA): TGTGCCAGCAGTGAAGGAGGGTTAGCGGGGTACAATGAGCAGTTCTTC.

This clone appeared a few times. This chain links TRBV11-2 with TRBJ2-3; 7 bases map to TRBD2. The germline CDR1 and CDR2 sequences are SGHAT and FQNNGV. Trimming cost V 6 bases and J 4 bases; bases outside gene matches: 7. This CDR3 has 14 amino acids. As DNA, the CDR3 is TGTGCCAGCAGTCGGGGGGAGAGGGCAGATACGCAGTATTTT. As protein: CASSRGERADTQYF.

The chain employs TRBV19 and TRBJ2-1; TRBD2 is a possible D gene (7 bases). V was clipped by 5 bases and J by 8 bases, with 10 bases between them. Germline CDR1 is LNHDA and CDR2 is SQIVND (reference sequence). The CDR3 extends over 12 amino acids. CDR3 in DNA: TGTGCCAGTAGTGGCGGGGGCGATGAGCAGTTCTTC. The encoded protein is CASSGGGDEQFF. Based on the CDR3 plus reference TRBV19 and TRBJ2-1, the full variable domain is DGGITQSPKYLFRKEGQNVTLSCEQNLNHDAMYWYRQDPGQGLRLIYYSQIVNDFQKGDIAEGYSVSREKKESFPLTVTSAQKNPTAFYLCASSGGGDEQFFGPGTRLTVL.

The rearrangement uses TRBV14 and TRBJ2-5, with 12 positions matching TRBD2. Germline lookup yields CDR1 SGHDN and CDR2 FVKESK. CDR3 length: 17 residues. Losses at the gene ends were 1 base for V and 5 bases for J; bases not matched to a gene: 8. The CDR3 DNA is TGTGCCAGCAGCCAAGGGTCACTAGCGGGAGGCGGGGAGACCCAGTACTTC. Translating it yields CASSQGSLAGGGETQYF.

V gene TRBV2 combines with J gene TRBJ1-1; TRBD1 matches 8 bases. V gave up 10 bases and J gave up 0 bases; unmatched junction bases: 10. Germline assignment: CDR1 SNHLY and CDR2 FYNNEI. The CDR3 spans 15 residues. The CDR3 loop is CAILPTDRVNTEAFF. The CDR3 DNA reads as TGTGCCATTCTGCCCACGGACAGGGTGAACACTGAAGCTTTCTTT.

V usage is TRBV6-5 and J usage is TRBJ1-1; D perhaps matches TRBD1 (5 bases). Deletions cut 3 bases from V and 0 bases from J, with 11 bases between. The germline gives CDR1 MNHEY, CDR2 SVGAGI. The CDR3 is 15 amino acids. CDR3 in DNA: TGTGCCAGCAGTTATATGCAGGGAATGAACACTGAAGCTTTCTTT. It translates to CASSYMQGMNTEAFF.

V gene TRBV7-2 combines with J gene TRBJ2-1; D not resolved. The CDR3 has 13 amino acids. CDR1 and CDR2 (germline): SGHTA, FQGNSA. V dropped 2 bases and J dropped 6 bases, with 8 bases sitting between them. Here the CDR3 DNA reads TGTGCCAGCAGCTTATCACTCGCCAATGAGCAGTTCTTC. It yields the protein CASSLSLANEQFF.

This clone has a handful of counts. The chain employs TRBV10-2 and TRBJ1-1; D unresolved. The CDR3 covers 14 residues. Trimming pared 0 bases from V and 6 bases from J, leaving 11 bases between. Per the germline V gene, CDR1 is WSHSY and CDR2 is SAAADI. The CDR3 spells CASSESLSRSEAFF. The CDR3 nucleotides are TGCGCCAGCAGTGAGTCCCTCTCTAGGTCTGAAGCTTTCTTT.

This chain's CDR3 is CASSTQDTGELFF. The CDR3 DNA sequence: TGTGCCAGCAGTACACAAGACACCGGGGAGCTGTTTTTT. The chain links TRBV2 to TRBJ2-2; D uncertain. Trimming removed 5 bases from V and 3 bases from J, with 7 bases in between. The germline CDR1 and CDR2 sequences are SNHLY and FYNNEI. The CDR3 loop spans 13 amino acids.

This clone showed up just once. CDR3 region: CASSERASGVSYNEQFF. In nucleotides, the CDR3 is TGTGCCAGCAGTGAAAGGGCTAGCGGGGTCTCCTACAATGAGCAGTTCTTC. V usage is TRBV2 and J usage is TRBJ2-1; TRBD2 matches 9 bases. V lost 2 bases and J lost 0; bases outside the gene matches: 5. This CDR3 contains 17 residues. Germline CDR1 reads SNHLY; CDR2 reads FYNNEI. The entire variable domain, with the rest obtained from reference TRBV2 and TRBJ2-1, is as follows: EPEVTQTPSHQVTQMGQEVILRCVPISNHLYFYWYRQILGQKVEFLVSFYNNEISEKSEIFDDQFSVERPDGSNFTLKIRSTKLEDSAMYFCASSERASGVSYNEQFFGPGTRLTVL.

This clone was counted between two and nine times. The chain is built from TRBV28 and TRBJ2-5; TRBD2 aligns across 13 bases. The CDR3 is 16 residues long. The V gene's germline CDR1 is MDHEN and CDR2 SYDVKM. The ends lost 3 bases at V and 3 bases at J; junction bases unmatched: 4. The CDR3 region has the DNA TGTGCCAGCAGTTTGGGACTAGCGGGAATTAAAGAGACCCAGTACTTC. Translation: CASSLGLAGIKETQYF.

As DNA, the CDR3 is TGTGCCAGCAGCGAGAGAGGGTACGAGCAGTACTTC. This translates into CASSERGYEQYF. V gene TRBV6-1 combines with J gene TRBJ2-5; possible D gene TRBD2, 5 bases. The J call may be incorrect, as the DNA end agrees better with TRBJ2-7. The germline gives CDR1 MNHNS, CDR2 SASEGT. CDR3 size: 12 residues.

The chain joins TRBV18 to TRBJ2-1, with 8 bases fitting TRBD2. Germline V gene sequence: CDR1 KGHSH, CDR2 LQKENI. The V segment lost 3 bases and the J segment 6 bases; nucleotides outside the gene matches: 7. This CDR3 is 15 amino acids long. As DNA, the CDR3 is TGTGCCAGCTCACCGGCCTTTCTAGCGGGCAATGAGCAGTTCTTC. Protein product: CASSPAFLAGNEQFF.

The gene calls are TRBV5-1 and TRBJ2-7; TRBD2 is a possible D gene (5 bases). Trimming cost V 1 base and J 3 bases, with 11 bases left between them. The CDR3 spans 14 residues. Germline-derived CDR1 and CDR2 are SGHRS and YFSETQ. This chain's CDR3 is CASSLSAGVYEQYF. In nucleotides, the CDR3 is TGCGCCAGCAGCTTGAGCGCGGGTGTCTACGAGCAGTACTTC.

This chain uses TRBV27 with TRBJ2-7; 7 nucleotides match TRBD2. The CDR3 runs to 14 residues. Germline V gives CDR1 MNHEY, CDR2 SMNVEV (reference sequence). V lost 6 bases and J lost 5; bases outside the gene matches: 10. The DNA of the CDR3 is TGTGCCAGCAGCAACCGACTAGCATTGCACGAGCAGTACTTC. Amino acid sequence: CASSNRLALHEQYF.

A few counts support this clone. This chain connects TRBV29-1 to TRBJ2-3; 10 nucleotides align to TRBD2. The ends lost 6 bases at V and 3 bases at J; junction bases unmatched: 9. The germline CDR1 and CDR2 sequences are SQVTM and ANQGSEA. The CDR3 length is 15 residues. DNA of the CDR3: TGCAGCGTCGTATTACTAGCGGGAAGGACAGATACGCAGTATTTT. The encoded protein is CSVVLLAGRTDTQYF.

The rearrangement uses TRBV4-1 and TRBJ1-2; D call uncertain. The CDR3 runs 15 residues. V gave up 0 bases and J gave up 0 bases, with 8 bases separating them. CDR1 is MGHRA and CDR2 is YSYEKL in the germline V gene. CDR3 nucleotides: TGCGCCAGCAGCCAAGAGGCTTCAGCTAACTATGGCTACACCTTC. As protein: CASSQEASANYGYTF.

The chain links TRBV5-1 to TRBJ2-1; 11 positions match TRBD2. J was trimmed by 4 bases and V by 0 bases; bases with no gene match: 0. The length of the CDR3 is 15 residues. Germline loops: CDR1 SGHRS, CDR2 YFSETQ. The DNA of the CDR3 is TGCGCCAGCAGCTTGGGGACTAGCGGGTACAATGAGCAGTTCTTC. Protein: CASSLGTSGYNEQFF.

This clone has a handful of counts. This chain uses TRBV25-1 with TRBJ2-5, with 10 bases matching TRBD1. After removal of 3 bases from V and 3 bases from J, the junction contained 4 bases not matched to a gene. CDR1 is MGHDK and CDR2 is SYGVNS in the germline V gene. CDR3 length: 15 residues. CDR3 region: CASSDRQGAKETQYF. The CDR3 region has the DNA TGTGCCAGCAGTGACAGACAGGGGGCGAAAGAGACCCAGTACTTC.

The rearrangement joins TRBV10-3 to TRBJ2-5, with TRBD1 as a possible D gene (6 bases). The J call may be faulty, since TRBJ2-7 better matches the DNA end. CDR1 and CDR2 from the germline V gene are ENHRY and SYGVKD. CDR3 length: 12 amino acids. This chain's CDR3 is CAISPQGYEQYF. The CDR3 region has the DNA TGTGCCATCAGCCCACAGGGCTACGAGCAGTACTTC.